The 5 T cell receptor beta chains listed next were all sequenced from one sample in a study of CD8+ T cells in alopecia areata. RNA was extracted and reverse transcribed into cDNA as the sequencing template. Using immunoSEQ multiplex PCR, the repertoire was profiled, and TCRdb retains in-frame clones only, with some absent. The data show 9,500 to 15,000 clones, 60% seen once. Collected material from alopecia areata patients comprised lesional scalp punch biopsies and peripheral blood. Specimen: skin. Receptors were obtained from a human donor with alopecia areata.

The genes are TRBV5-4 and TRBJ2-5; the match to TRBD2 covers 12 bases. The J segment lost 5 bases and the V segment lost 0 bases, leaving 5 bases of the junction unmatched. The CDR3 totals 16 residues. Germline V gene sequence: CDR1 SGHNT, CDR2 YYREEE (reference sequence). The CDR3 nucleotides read TGTGCCAGCAGCTTGGGGACTAGCGGGAATTCGGAGACCCAGTACTTC. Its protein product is CASSLGTSGNSETQYF.

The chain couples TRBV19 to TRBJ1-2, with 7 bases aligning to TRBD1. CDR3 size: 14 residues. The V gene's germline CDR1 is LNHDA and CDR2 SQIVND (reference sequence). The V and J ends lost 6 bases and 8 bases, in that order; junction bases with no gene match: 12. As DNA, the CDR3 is TGTGCCAGTAGCCCGGACAGGTCCTTGGGGGGCTACACCTTC. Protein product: CASSPDRSLGGYTF.

CDR3 nucleotide sequence: TGTGCCAGCAGCTTATTTGGACCAAGAACTGAAGCTTTCTTT. Protein product: CASSLFGPRTEAFF. The chain is built from TRBV11-3 and TRBJ1-1, with D unclear. Trimming removed 2 bases from V and 5 bases from J, with 12 bases in between. Germline CDR1 and CDR2: SGHNT and YENEEA. The length of the CDR3 is 14 residues.

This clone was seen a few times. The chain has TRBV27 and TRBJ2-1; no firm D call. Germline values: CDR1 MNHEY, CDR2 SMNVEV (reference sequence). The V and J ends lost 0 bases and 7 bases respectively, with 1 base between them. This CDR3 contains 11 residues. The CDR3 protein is CASSLSNEQFF. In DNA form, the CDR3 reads TGTGCCAGCAGTTTATCGAATGAGCAGTTCTTC.

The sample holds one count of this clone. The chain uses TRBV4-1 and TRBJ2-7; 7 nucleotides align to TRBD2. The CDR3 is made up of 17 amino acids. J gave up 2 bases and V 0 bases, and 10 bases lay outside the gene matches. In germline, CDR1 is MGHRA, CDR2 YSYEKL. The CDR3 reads CASSQDHGSGFTYEQYF. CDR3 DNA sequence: TGCGCCAGCAGCCAAGATCACGGTAGCGGGTTTACCTACGAGCAGTACTTC.